The 23 T cell receptor beta chains given below trace back to one sample, sequenced in a study of blood T cell repertoires in COVID-19. TCRdb's copy holds only in-frame clones and misses some; the assay was immunoSEQ multiplex PCR. The sample includes about 70,000 clones, 60% to 85% of them seen just once. The sequenced sample consisted of peripheral blood. These receptors were taken from a man between 70 and 80 years old with acute or convalescent COVID-19.

The chain has TRBV9 and TRBJ2-3, with TRBD2 identical over 11 bases. This CDR3 region has 15 residues. With 8 bases clipped from V and 4 bases from J, the junction kept 9 bases outside the gene matches. Germline CDR1 reads SGDLS; CDR2 reads YYNGEE. CDR3 in DNA: TGTGCCAGTACCCTAGCGGGAGGACTTTCAGATACGCAGTATTTT. Amino acids: CASTLAGGLSDTQYF.

The gene calls are TRBV14 and TRBJ2-2; D gene unclear. CDR3 length equals 13 residues. CDR1 is SGHDN and CDR2 is FVKESK in the germline V gene. The ends were cut back, 1 base at V and 8 bases at J, with 8 bases in the middle. The CDR3 DNA reads TGTGCCAGCAGCCAAGCCCTTGTGGGGGAGCTGTTTTTT. Amino acids: CASSQALVGELFF.

V is TRBV29-1 and J is TRBJ2-7; the D gene is possibly TRBD2 (7 bases). This CDR3 is built from 12 residues. V dropped 4 bases and J dropped 6 bases, with 13 bases sitting between them. CDR1 is SQVTM and CDR2 is ANQGSEA in the germline V gene. This chain's CDR3 is CSVARGGAEQYF. CDR3 nucleotide sequence: TGCAGCGTTGCCCGTGGGGGGGCCGAGCAGTACTTC.

The V and J genes are TRBV7-9 and TRBJ1-3; D is possibly TRBD1 (5 bases). The CDR3 has 16 amino acids. Trimming cost V 3 bases and J 0 bases, with 12 bases left between them. Germline values: CDR1 SEHNR, CDR2 FQNEAQ (reference sequence). CDR3 residues: CASSFWQGLSGNTIYF. The CDR3 nucleotides are TGTGCCAGCAGCTTTTGGCAGGGACTCTCTGGAAACACCATATATTTT.

This rearrangement joins TRBV7-9 to TRBJ2-2; 11 bases are shared with TRBD2. The CDR3 is made up of 18 amino acids. From germline, CDR1 is SEHNR and CDR2 FQNEAQ (reference sequence). J gave up 3 bases and V 4 bases, and 10 bases lay outside the gene matches. The chain's CDR3 is CASSSAGTSGTYTGELFF. CDR3 in DNA: TGTGCCAGCAGCTCCGCCGGGACTAGCGGCACTTACACCGGGGAGCTGTTTTTT. Based on the CDR3 plus reference TRBV7-9 and TRBJ2-2, the full variable domain is DTGVSQNPRHKITKRGQNVTFRCDPISEHNRLYWYRQTLGQGPEFLTYFQNEAQLEKSRLLSDRFSAERPKGSFSTLEIQRTEQGDSAMYLCASSSAGTSGTYTGELFFGEGSRLTVL.

The chain employs TRBV12-5 and TRBJ2-3; 9 bases map to TRBD2. The trim removed 4 bases at V and 3 bases at J, leaving 5 bases unmatched. The CDR3 consists of 15 residues. In germline, CDR1 is LGHNT, CDR2 FRNRAP. CDR3 sequence reads: CASGSGLAGTDTQYF. In DNA, the CDR3 is TGTGCTAGTGGTTCGGGGCTAGCGGGGACAGATACGCAGTATTTT.

The rearrangement uses TRBV28 and TRBJ1-6; D is undetermined. The CDR3 runs to 16 residues. V lost 7 bases and J 0 bases, leaving 13 bases between the germline ends. Germline assignment: CDR1 MDHEN and CDR2 SYDVKM. The CDR3 DNA reads TGTGCCAGCATGGGCCTGACAAGCTCCTATAATTCACCCCTCCACTTT. It specifies CASMGLTSSYNSPLHF.

CDR3 in DNA: TGCGCCAGCAGTAGGCTAGCCGGGGGCAATGAGCAGTTCTTC. This translates into CASSRLAGGNEQFF. The chain recombines TRBV5-1 with TRBJ2-1, with a tentative D call TRBD2 (6 bases). CDR1 and CDR2 (germline): SGHRS, YFSETQ. The CDR3 is made up of 14 amino acids. The V end lost 5 bases, the J end lost 6 bases, and 15 bases lay between the germline ends.

The rearrangement joins TRBV19 to TRBJ2-5; 9 positions agree with TRBD1. This CDR3 region has 14 residues. Germline CDR1 is LNHDA and CDR2 is SQIVND (reference sequence). The V and J ends lost 6 bases and 4 bases, in that order; junction bases with no gene match: 6. The CDR3 loop reads CASRSGTGSETQYF. The CDR3 bases are TGTGCCAGTAGATCCGGGACAGGGTCAGAGACCCAGTACTTC.

The chain links TRBV27 to TRBJ1-6; D remains unclear. The V and J ends lost 7 bases and 13 bases respectively, with 23 bases between them. Germline CDR1 and CDR2: MNHEY and SMNVEV (reference sequence). CDR3 size: 15 residues. CDR3 sequence reads: CASTPIEAIPTPLHF. In nucleotides, the CDR3 is TGTGCCAGCACCCCCATTGAGGCCATACCCACGCCCCTCCACTTT.

The rearrangement uses TRBV5-1 and TRBJ1-1; possible D gene TRBD1, 5 bases. The CDR3 consists of 14 residues. V shed 4 bases and J shed 2 bases, with 12 bases lying between them. Germline V gene sequence: CDR1 SGHRS, CDR2 YFSETQ. CDR3 coding DNA: TGCGCCAGCAGCGTCTCCGGGACTAACACTGAAGCTTTCTTT. It yields the protein CASSVSGTNTEAFF.

The chain employs TRBV28 and TRBJ1-3; 7 nucleotides line up with TRBD1. The CDR3 loop spans 14 amino acids. The V gene's germline CDR1 is MDHEN and CDR2 SYDVKM. Germline trimming cut 6 bases from V and 2 bases from J; bases unmatched to any gene: 4. The CDR3 coding sequence is TGTGCCAGCAGGCCTGACAGGGCTGGAAACACCATATATTTT. The encoded protein is CASRPDRAGNTIYF.

This chain links TRBV19 with TRBJ1-2; D call uncertain. CDR3 length: 11 residues. Germline V gene lookup returns CDR1 LNHDA and CDR2 SQIVND (reference sequence). Trimming took off 11 bases at V and 3 bases at J, with 10 bases between the two ends. The DNA for the CDR3 is TGTGCCTCCGGGATCTACTATGGCTACACCTTC. This gives the protein CASGIYYGYTF.

In this sample, this clone turned up a few times. This chain connects TRBV11-3 to TRBJ2-7; 10 bases line up with TRBD2. Germline CDR1 and CDR2: SGHNT and YENEEA. This CDR3 is built from 15 residues. With V trimmed by 2 bases and J by 3 bases, 4 bases remained unmatched. CDR3 loop: CASSLPLAGDYEQYF. In DNA, the CDR3 is TGTGCCAGCAGCTTACCTCTAGCGGGAGACTACGAGCAGTACTTC.

The chain is built from TRBV6-2 or TRBV6-3 and TRBJ2-7; the D gene is possibly TRBD2 (5 bases). Looked up from germline, CDR1 is MNHEY and CDR2 is SVGEGT. The CDR3 is 15 residues long. V lost 0 bases, J lost 4 bases, and 13 bases lay in between. CDR3 nucleotide sequence: TGTGCCAGCAGTTACTCGGACCGGGGTTCGTACGAGCAGTACTTC. This sequence encodes CASSYSDRGSYEQYF.

The chain joins TRBV10-3 to TRBJ1-5; maybe TRBD1 (6 bases). The V end was cut by 4 bases, the J end by 5 bases, with 12 bases between. Germline CDR1 and CDR2: ENHRY and SYGVKD. The CDR3 is 14 amino acids. The CDR3 protein is CAISATGTDQPQHF. CDR3 coding DNA: TGTGCCATCAGTGCTACAGGGACCGATCAGCCCCAGCATTTT.

In DNA, the CDR3 is TGTGCCAGCAGTTTTACCGGGACAGGGTTTGTTCCGGTTTCGGGCGAGCAGTACTTC. Its protein is CASSFTGTGFVPVSGEQYF. The rearrangement uses TRBV28 and TRBJ2-7; 9 nucleotides match TRBD1. The germline gives CDR1 MDHEN, CDR2 SYDVKM. The trim removed 3 bases at V and 6 bases at J, leaving 21 bases unmatched. CDR3 length: 19 residues. The full variable domain, rest sourced from reference TRBV28 and TRBJ2-7, is DVKVTQSSRYLVKRTGEKVFLECVQDMDHENMFWYRQDPGLGLRLIYFSYDVKMKEKGDIPEGYSVSREKKERFSLILESASTNQTSMYLCASSFTGTGFVPVSGEQYFGPGTRLTVT.

V and J are TRBV4-3 and TRBJ1-2, with a weak D call TRBD1 (6 bases). V lost 4 bases and J 4 bases, leaving 13 bases between the germline ends. This CDR3 is 14 amino acids long. Germline lookup yields CDR1 LGHNA and CDR2 YSLEER. The CDR3 protein is CASSPQGRGYGYTF. In DNA form, the CDR3 reads TGCGCCAGCAGCCCACAGGGTCGGGGCTATGGCTACACCTTC.

The rearrangement links TRBV19 to TRBJ2-4; D is uncertain. V lost 3 bases to trimming and J lost 0 bases, with 9 bases between them. CDR1 LNHDA and CDR2 SQIVND come from the germline V gene (reference sequence). This CDR3 spans 15 amino acids. The CDR3 reads CASSIRILAKNIQYF. The CDR3 coding sequence is TGTGCCAGTAGTATCAGGATACTAGCCAAAAACATTCAGTACTTC.

This clone was seen only a few times. V is TRBV18 and J is TRBJ1-1; a possible D gene is TRBD1 (5 bases). Per the germline V gene, CDR1 is KGHSH and CDR2 is LQKENI. The CDR3 is 16 amino acids. V lost 0 bases to trimming and J lost 1 base, with 12 bases between them. The CDR3 bases are TGTGCCAGCTCACCACCCAAGATCACAGGGAACACTGAAGCTTTCTTT. It codes for CASSPPKITGNTEAFF.

CDR3 coding DNA: TGTGCCAGCAGCGTATCGACAGGCAACTATGGCTACACCTTC. This translates into CASSVSTGNYGYTF. The chain recombines TRBV7-2 with TRBJ1-2; D possibly corresponds to TRBD1 (6 bases). The CDR3 length is 14 residues. CDR1 and CDR2 from the germline V gene are SGHTA and FQGNSA. V shed 5 bases and J shed 2 bases, with 12 bases lying between them.

This clone was seen only once. The sample has other DNA sequences that encode this CDR3 too. The V and J genes are TRBV6-2 or TRBV6-3 and TRBJ1-5; 7 bases are shared with TRBD1. The V gene's germline CDR1 is MNHEY and CDR2 SVGEGT. The CDR3 is 15 amino acids. V lost 5 bases, J lost 0 bases, and 4 bases stayed unmatched. Written as DNA, the CDR3 is TGTGCCAGCAGTACAGGGGCCTATAGCAATCAGCCCCAGCATTTT. The encoded protein is CASSTGAYSNQPQHF.

The chain employs TRBV24-1 and TRBJ2-1, with 9 nucleotides matching TRBD1. Germline values: CDR1 KGHDR, CDR2 SFDVKD. This CDR3 region has 15 residues. V lost 4 bases, J lost 5 bases, and 5 bases stayed unmatched. CDR3 nucleotide sequence: TGTGCCACCAGTGAGTCTGGGACAGGGAACAATGAGCAGTTCTTC. Encoded protein: CATSESGTGNNEQFF.